This TCR beta chain was recovered during a study of T cells in Graves' hyperthyroidism and ophthalmopathy. The study's findings and limits: Progression to ophthalmopathy was predicted a median of about 6.6 months early.

This clonotype was counted at least ten times. The target antigen is unknown. Exclusion criteria comprised uncontrolled infection, other autoimmune disease, pregnancy or lactation. RNA transcripts served as the template for amplifying TCR beta CDR3 regions. First-round RT-PCR with HTBI primers amplified the TCR CDR3 region. TCRdb recomputed calls from the multiplex PCR reads with MiXCR, one row per CDR3 protein. Counted here are a few hundred thousand distinct CDR3 sequences, approximately 14% occurring once; the ten biggest clones make up about a quarter. The TCR sequence derives from a woman aged 18-29 years with Graves' hyperthyroidism that later progressed to Graves' ophthalmopathy. Sequenced input: blood.

In nucleotides, the CDR3 is TGTGCCAGCAGACTTAGCGGAGGAAAGCAGTACTTC. Translating gives CASRLSGGKQYF. V gene TRBV12-3 or TRBV12-4 combines with J gene TRBJ2-7, with D possibly TRBD2 on 6 matching bases. This CDR3 region has 12 residues. V lost 6 bases, J lost 8 bases, and 14 bases lay in between.